The 16 T cell receptor beta chains below were found in one sample sequenced in a study of shared clonotypes between healthy human individuals. The protocol was immunoSEQ multiplex PCR, while the TCRdb copy is restricted to in-frame clones and leaves out a portion. The table shows approximately 110,000 clones, with 67% occurring only once. The sample taken for sequencing was memory CD8+ T cells sorted from blood. Subset meaning: CD45RO+ cells pooled with CCR7-negative TemRA cells. These receptors were obtained from a woman younger than 45 in good health.

This clone was recorded a few times. This chain connects TRBV19 to TRBJ1-5, with D unclear. Germline V lookup: CDR1 LNHDA, CDR2 SQIVND (reference sequence). Between the trimmed V and J ends, which lost 6 bases and 4 bases, there was a span of 16 bases. This CDR3 has 15 residues. The CDR3 DNA is TGTGCCAGTAGCATCCCTCCACCAGGTAATCAGCCCCAGCATTTT. Translation: CASSIPPPGNQPQHF.

V and J are TRBV6-5 and TRBJ2-1; 9 bases are a match to TRBD2. The CDR3 is made up of 14 amino acids. Per the germline V gene, CDR1 is MNHEY and CDR2 is SVGAGI. With 5 bases clipped from V and 9 bases from J, the junction kept 8 bases outside the gene matches. The CDR3 bases are TGTGCCAGCAGTCCCAGCGGGAGGCGTGGTGAGCAGTTCTTC. Translation gives CASSPSGRRGEQFF.

This clone was seen more than once but under ten times. The chain links TRBV7-9 to TRBJ1-5, with a possible D match to TRBD1 (5 bases). The V gene's germline CDR1 is SEHNR and CDR2 FQNEAQ (reference sequence). Trimming shortened V by 4 bases and J by 4 bases, and 8 bases separated the two germline ends. The CDR3 spans 13 residues. The CDR3 region is CASSSGANQPQHF. CDR3 nucleotides: TGTGCCAGCAGCTCCGGGGCAAATCAGCCCCAGCATTTT.

Only one count was recorded for this clone. The V and J genes are TRBV7-3 and TRBJ2-2; 7 positions match TRBD1. Germline CDR1 reads SGHTA; CDR2 reads FQGTGA. The CDR3 is made up of 17 amino acids. After removal of 5 bases from V and 4 bases from J, the junction contained 13 bases not matched to a gene. CDR3 DNA sequence: TGTGCCAGCAGCCCTCGGACAGGCCGCGATCGCACCGGGGAGCTGTTTTTT. Protein product: CASSPRTGRDRTGELFF.

The table lists this clone with a few counts. V and J are TRBV6-4 and TRBJ2-1; D is undetermined. Germline CDR1 and CDR2: MRHNA and SNTAGT. V was pared by 4 bases and J by 0 bases, with 4 bases between. This CDR3 has 13 amino acids. The CDR3 protein is CASSVASYNEQFF. The CDR3 DNA sequence: TGTGCCAGCAGTGTAGCCTCCTACAATGAGCAGTTCTTC.

This clone was counted a few times. The V call is TRBV6-1, the J call TRBJ2-1; D gene ambiguous. This CDR3 comprises 13 residues. V dropped 4 bases and J dropped 5 bases, with 9 bases sitting between them. The germline V gene encodes CDR1 MNHNS and CDR2 SASEGT. CDR3 residues: CASSVGSHNEQFF. CDR3 nucleotides: TGTGCCAGCAGTGTTGGATCTCACAATGAGCAGTTCTTC.

This chain connects TRBV25-1 to TRBJ1-6; D gene unclear. The ends were cut back, 3 bases at V and 6 bases at J, with 12 bases in the middle. The germline CDR1 and CDR2 sequences are MGHDK and SYGVNS. The CDR3 sequence is 15 residues long. CDR3: CASSEGTWVNSPLHF. CDR3 sequence (DNA): TGTGCCAGCAGTGAGGGCACCTGGGTTAATTCACCCCTCCACTTT. Supplemented by reference TRBV25-1 and TRBJ1-6, the full variable domain reads EADIYQTPRYLVIGTGKKITLECSQTMGHDKMYWYQQDPGMELHLIHYSYGVNSTEKGDLSSESTVSRIRTEHFPLTLESARPSHTSQYLCASSEGTWVNSPLHFGNGTRLTVT.

This clone was recorded a few times. The chain couples TRBV30 to TRBJ1-2, with 7 bases lining up with TRBD1. The CDR3 is 13 residues long. J was trimmed by 11 bases and V by 2 bases; bases with no gene match: 11. The V gene's germline CDR1 is GTSNPN and CDR2 SVGIG (reference sequence). The CDR3 loop is CAWSFIPRQGYTF. Written as DNA, the CDR3 is TGTGCCTGGAGTTTCATCCCTCGACAGGGTTACACCTTC.

Relative to its sample, this clone is medium-sized. The chain links TRBV6-1 to TRBJ2-3; 9 nucleotides line up with TRBD1. Germline V lookup: CDR1 MNHNS, CDR2 SASEGT. This CDR3 spans 16 amino acids. J gave up 6 bases and V 0 bases, and 7 bases lay outside the gene matches. The CDR3 reads CASSEARGQGLDTQYF. The CDR3 coding sequence is TGTGCCAGCAGTGAAGCGCGGGGACAGGGTCTTGATACGCAGTATTTT.

This rearrangement joins TRBV2 to TRBJ2-5; 10 bases match TRBD2. Germline V gives CDR1 SNHLY, CDR2 FYNNEI. There are 16 residues in the CDR3. V was pared by 3 bases and J by 1 base, with 5 bases of the junction left unmatched. The CDR3 nucleotides read TGTGCCAGCAGTGAGGGGGTAGCGGGAGGCCAAGAGACCCAGTACTTC. Its protein is CASSEGVAGGQETQYF.

This rearrangement joins TRBV19 to TRBJ2-4; D may be TRBD1 or TRBD2 (5 bases each). CDR3 size: 14 residues. Germline loops: CDR1 LNHDA, CDR2 SQIVND (reference sequence). Between the trimmed V and J ends, which lost 4 bases and 10 bases, there was a span of 17 bases. CDR3 sequence: CASSTLVSGAIQYF. As DNA, the CDR3 is TGTGCCAGTAGTACCCTAGTTTCCGGGGCGATTCAGTACTTC.

CDR3 in amino acids: CASGRGNSDYGYTF. The CDR3 DNA reads as TGTGCCAGCGGAAGGGGGAATTCGGACTATGGCTACACCTTC. The J gene is TRBJ1-2, the V gene TRBV28; D possibly corresponds to TRBD1 (6 bases). The germline V gene has CDR1 MDHEN and CDR2 SYDVKM. The germline V and J ends were trimmed by 8 bases and 3 bases, with 16 bases remaining between them. The CDR3 consists of 14 residues.

The CDR3 here is CASRFSVTSGKTDTQYF. The CDR3 DNA sequence: TGTGCCAGCAGGTTCTCGGTTACTAGCGGGAAAACAGATACGCAGTATTTT. The genes are TRBV2 and TRBJ2-3, with 10 bases matching TRBD2. This CDR3 has 17 amino acids. V shed 6 bases and J 3 bases; nucleotides not matched to a gene: 12. Per germline, CDR1 SNHLY and CDR2 FYNNEI. Based on the CDR3 plus reference TRBV2 and TRBJ2-3, the full variable domain is EPEVTQTPSHQVTQMGQEVILRCVPISNHLYFYWYRQILGQKVEFLVSFYNNEISEKSEIFDDQFSVERPDGSNFTLKIRSTKLEDSAMYFCASRFSVTSGKTDTQYFGPGTRLTVL.

Here the CDR3 DNA reads TGCGCCAGCAGCTTGGTCCGCCCCGGGGTAGGCTACACCTTC. This translates into CASSLVRPGVGYTF. The V and J genes are TRBV5-1 and TRBJ1-2, with D uncertain. The CDR3 covers 14 residues. V lost 0 bases and J 8 bases, leaving 14 bases between the germline ends. Germline-derived CDR1 and CDR2 are SGHRS and YFSETQ.

The V gene is TRBV7-8, the J gene TRBJ1-1, with D unclear. The ends were cut back, 1 base at V and 1 base at J, with 10 bases in the middle. The CDR3 has 15 residues. Germline V lookup: CDR1 SGHVS, CDR2 FQNEAQ. The CDR3 sequence is CASSLVLVGNTEAFF. The CDR3 bases are TGTGCCAGCAGCTTAGTCCTAGTAGGGAACACTGAAGCTTTCTTT.

The chain joins TRBV7-2 to TRBJ1-2, with a tentative D call TRBD1 (5 bases). The germline CDR1 and CDR2 sequences are SGHTA and FQGNSA. CDR3 length: 15 amino acids. V was trimmed by 0 bases and J by 2 bases, leaving 10 bases between them. The CDR3 region has the DNA TGTGCCAGCAGCTTAGCGGTGACAGAAAACTATGGCTACACCTTC. Encoded protein: CASSLAVTENYGYTF.